This record covers a single TCR beta chain. Its target is not known. These data are taken from a study of T-cell memory formation after mild COVID-19. General observations from the study: Clones that shrank (day 15 to 85) were balanced CD4/CD8, whereas later expanders leaned CD4+.

CDR3 size: 12 residues. V was cut by 6 bases and J by 7 bases, with 9 bases left in between. From the 5' RACE reads, TCRdb called clonotypes with MiXCR, one entry per CDR3 protein. This sample has 210,000 or so distinct CDR3 sequences, with roughly 27% found just once. V is TRBV12-3 or TRBV12-4 and J is TRBJ2-2; no clear D. This sequence was found in an adult woman who had mild COVID-19 (a few samples of this study predate the infection). Cell type and time point are not known. Material: PBMCs or a T cell subset sorted from them (not recorded which). The CDR3 region is CASRSTNGELFF. In DNA, the CDR3 is TGTGCCAGCAGGTCAACAAACGGGGAGCTGTTTTTT.